Shown below are 27 T cell receptor beta chains from a single sample sequenced in a study of identical twins' blood T cells. Each CDR3 protein is one row after TCRdb ran MiXCR on the 5' RACE reads. The table records 350,000 to 400,000 distinct CDR3 sequences, approximately 30% of them present only once. The sample comprised PBMCs. The receptors originated from a woman aged 18-49 years in good health.

This clonotype was detected many times. CDR3 residues: CASSWTGDEQYF. The CDR3 DNA is TGTGCCAGCAGCTGGACAGGGGACGAGCAGTACTTC. The rearrangement joins TRBV6-6 to TRBJ2-7; 9 positions match TRBD1. V was clipped by 6 bases and J by 5 bases; unmatched bases: 2. The germline gives CDR1 MNHNY, CDR2 SVGAGI (reference sequence). The CDR3 sequence is 12 residues long.

This clonotype was found a few times. The chain joins TRBV12-3 or TRBV12-4 to TRBJ1-1; 7 nucleotides align to TRBD1. CDR3 length equals 14 residues. J lost 1 base, V lost 7 bases, and 6 bases had no gene match. The CDR3 DNA reads as TGTGCCAGCACTCAGGGACAGCCGAACACTGAAGCTTTCTTT. This sequence encodes CASTQGQPNTEAFF.

This chain links TRBV27 with TRBJ1-1; tentatively, D is TRBD1 (5 bases). This CDR3 region has 17 residues. CDR1 and CDR2 (germline): MNHEY, SMNVEV (reference sequence). Trimming took off 5 bases at V and 0 bases at J, with 19 bases between the two ends. In DNA form, the CDR3 reads TGTGCCAGCAGTAAAAGCGGTAGACAGCTTTTGAACACTGAAGCTTTCTTT. It is translated as CASSKSGRQLLNTEAFF.

This clonotype has a count of ten or more. J is TRBJ1-3 and V is TRBV29-1, with a weak D call TRBD1 (5 bases). CDR3 length: 14 residues. The germline V and J ends were trimmed by 7 bases and 4 bases, with 17 bases remaining between them. The V gene's germline CDR1 is SQVTM and CDR2 ANQGSEA. The chain's CDR3 is CSALPAGLGNTIYF. The CDR3, as DNA: TGCAGCGCCCTACCGGCAGGGTTGGGAAACACCATATATTTT.

At least ten counts were recorded for this clonotype. The chain links TRBV12-5 to TRBJ2-3; D is possibly TRBD2 (6 bases). The CDR3 length is 14 residues. CDR1 is LGHNT, CDR2 FRNRAP, per germline. Trimming stripped 10 bases from V and 0 bases from J, with 14 bases between. CDR3 in DNA: TGTGCTACTACCCCCGGGGGTAGCACAGATACGCAGTATTTT. This codes for CATTPGGSTDTQYF.

This clonotype showed up just a few times. This chain joins TRBV10-3 and TRBJ1-2; no reliable D call. The V end lost 11 bases, the J end lost 1 base, and 11 bases lay between the germline ends. CDR3 length: 12 residues. Germline V gene sequence: CDR1 ENHRY, CDR2 SYGVKD. In DNA form, the CDR3 reads TGTGCCGTTCAGGCGGTTAACTATGGCTACACCTTC. Its protein product is CAVQAVNYGYTF.

This clonotype was seen a few times. This rearrangement joins TRBV12-3 or TRBV12-4 to TRBJ2-5; D is uncertain. The CDR3 is 12 amino acids. Trimming cost V 6 bases and J 5 bases, with 10 bases left between them. CDR3 DNA: TGTGCCAGCAGCCTGGGTTGGGAGACCCAGTACTTC. It yields the protein CASSLGWETQYF.

The chain combines TRBV9 with TRBJ1-1; D gene unclear. Trimming cost V 4 bases and J 2 bases, with 12 bases left between them. This CDR3 is built from 14 residues. CDR1 and CDR2 (germline): SGDLS, YYNGEE. CDR3 loop: CASSPHDSNTEAFF. The DNA for the CDR3 is TGTGCCAGCAGCCCACACGACTCAAACACTGAAGCTTTCTTT.

As regards this clonotype: This may come from a read error, since a much larger clone is one base off. The V and J genes are TRBV5-1 and TRBJ1-1; D is ambiguous. Germline CDR1 SGHRS, CDR2 YFSETQ. This CDR3 spans 14 amino acids. The CDR3 reads CASSPSERNTEVFF. The CDR3 nucleotides read TGCGCCAGCAGCCCCTCTGAGAGGAACACTGAAGTTTTCTTT. Full variable domain (outside the CDR3, taken from reference TRBV5-1 and TRBJ1-1): KAGVTQTPRYLIKTRGQQVTLSCSPISGHRSVSWYQQTPGQGLQFLFEYFSETQRNKGNFPGRFSGRQFSNSRSEMNVSTLELGDSALYLCASSPSERNTEVFFGQGTRLTVV.

A few counts support this clonotype. The genes are TRBV20-1 and TRBJ1-4; 7 bases are shared with TRBD1. The V gene's germline CDR1 is DFQATT and CDR2 SNEGSKA (reference sequence). The CDR3 is 12 residues long. V lost 2 bases to trimming and J lost 8 bases; unmatched junction nucleotides: 2. The CDR3 coding sequence is TGCAGTGCTAGAACGACAGGGGAAAAACTGTTTTTT. This sequence encodes CSARTTGEKLFF.

This clonotype appeared many times. The chain combines TRBV9 with TRBJ2-7; 9 bases are a match to TRBD2. The CDR3 spans 18 residues. V shed 0 bases and J 5 bases; nucleotides not matched to a gene: 15. Per the germline V gene, CDR1 is SGDLS and CDR2 is YYNGEE. CDR3 coding DNA: TGTGCCAGCAGCGTAGGACCGATAGGTAGCGGGAGTACCCACGAGCAGTACTTC. Translation gives CASSVGPIGSGSTHEQYF.

This clonotype was recorded only once. This chain joins TRBV24-1 and TRBJ2-1; D is possibly TRBD1 or TRBD2 (7 bases each). Deletions cut 4 bases from V and 7 bases from J, with 19 bases between. The CDR3 totals 16 residues. The germline V gene has CDR1 KGHDR and CDR2 SFDVKD. The chain's CDR3 is CATSEAGGGLSNEQFF. DNA for the CDR3: TGTGCCACCAGTGAAGCAGGGGGGGGGTTGTCGAATGAGCAGTTCTTC.

A few counts support this clonotype. The chain links TRBV27 to TRBJ2-2; 12 bases agree with TRBD2. Looked up from germline, CDR1 is MNHEY and CDR2 is SMNVEV (reference sequence). V shed 6 bases, J shed 6 bases, and the junction held 11 bases outside the gene matches. There are 17 residues in the CDR3. CDR3 nucleotide sequence: TGTGCCAGCAGACGACTAGCGGGGGCCTTCAACGCCGGGGAGCTGTTTTTT. Protein: CASRRLAGAFNAGELFF.

In this sample, this clonotype turned up a few times. The chain links TRBV6-5 to TRBJ2-7, with a possible D match to TRBD2 (11 bases). The CDR3 is made up of 17 amino acids. V was clipped by 4 bases and J by 4 bases, with 23 bases between them. In germline, CDR1 is MNHEY, CDR2 SVGAGI. As DNA, the CDR3 is TGTGCCAGCAGTTTACAGACTAGCGGGACAGGGGTTTACGAGCAGTACTTC. This translates into CASSLQTSGTGVYEQYF.

The sample holds a few counts of this clonotype. V and J are TRBV19 and TRBJ2-7, with a tentative D call TRBD2 (6 bases). Germline CDR1 LNHDA, CDR2 SQIVND (reference sequence). This CDR3 spans 15 amino acids. With 6 bases removed from V and 1 base from J, the gap between germline ends came to 16 bases. In DNA, the CDR3 is TGTGCCAGTAGCGCGGGACTTTCACCATCCTACGAGCAGTACTTC. The encoded protein is CASSAGLSPSYEQYF.

This clonotype appeared a few times. The chain joins TRBV10-3 to TRBJ1-2; the match to TRBD1 covers 9 bases. The germline gives CDR1 ENHRY, CDR2 SYGVKD. The CDR3 contains 14 residues. V dropped 4 bases and J dropped 4; count of bases not matched to a gene: 4. CDR3 protein: CAISGGQGSYGYTF. Written as DNA, the CDR3 is TGTGCCATCAGTGGGGGACAGGGATCCTATGGCTACACCTTC.

V usage is TRBV29-1 and J usage is TRBJ1-2; D ambiguous. With 5 bases removed from V and 4 bases from J, the gap between germline ends came to 14 bases. This CDR3 is built from 13 residues. Germline V gene data show CDR1 as SQVTM and CDR2 as ANQGSEA. CDR3 amino acids: CSVRPTLTYGYTF. The CDR3 DNA is TGCAGCGTTCGGCCGACACTTACCTATGGCTACACCTTC.

A single count supports this clonotype. CDR3 sequence reads: CSARTPIGSRSSYNEQFF. CDR3 sequence (DNA): TGCAGTGCTAGAACGCCGATCGGGAGTCGGAGCTCCTACAATGAGCAGTTCTTC. The chain links TRBV20-1 to TRBJ2-1; D is perhaps TRBD2 (6 bases). There are 18 residues in the CDR3. Trimming shortened V by 2 bases and J by 0 bases, and 20 bases separated the two germline ends. Germline V gene data show CDR1 as DFQATT and CDR2 as SNEGSKA (reference sequence).

The chain has TRBV28 and TRBJ2-3; 9 nucleotides line up with TRBD1. The V gene's germline CDR1 is MDHEN and CDR2 SYDVKM. This CDR3 has 17 residues. The J segment lost 2 bases and the V segment lost 5 bases, leaving 11 bases of the junction unmatched. The CDR3 DNA follows: TGTGCCAGCAGTGATCCCTTCGGACAGGGGTACACAGATACGCAGTATTTT. This gives the protein CASSDPFGQGYTDTQYF.

The gene calls are TRBV25-1 and TRBJ1-1, with 12 bases fitting TRBD1. The CDR3 is 17 residues long. Germline V gives CDR1 MGHDK, CDR2 SYGVNS. V shed 3 bases and J 3 bases; nucleotides not matched to a gene: 8. CDR3 sequence: CASSESRDRGRDTEAFF. The DNA of the CDR3 is TGTGCCAGCAGTGAGAGCCGGGACAGGGGGCGCGACACTGAAGCTTTCTTT. The whole variable domain, filled in from reference TRBV25-1 and TRBJ1-1, reads EADIYQTPRYLVIGTGKKITLECSQTMGHDKMYWYQQDPGMELHLIHYSYGVNSTEKGDLSSESTVSRIRTEHFPLTLESARPSHTSQYLCASSESRDRGRDTEAFFGQGTRLTVV.

The chain recombines TRBV28 with TRBJ2-1, with no clear D. CDR1 is MDHEN and CDR2 is SYDVKM in the germline V gene. The CDR3 contains 14 residues. Trimming removed 3 bases at V and 2 bases at J, with 8 bases between. The CDR3 loop reads CASSFLTPYNEQFF. DNA for the CDR3: TGTGCCAGCAGTTTTCTAACTCCCTACAATGAGCAGTTCTTC.

The genes are TRBV29-1 and TRBJ2-5, with TRBD2 identical over 7 bases. From germline, CDR1 is SQVTM and CDR2 ANQGSEA. The trim removed 8 bases at V and 4 bases at J, leaving 10 bases unmatched. The CDR3 runs 13 residues. CDR3 DNA sequence: TGCAGCTTTGCGGGGGTCTCTTTAGAGACCCAGTACTTC. As protein: CSFAGVSLETQYF.

The V and J genes are TRBV7-6 and TRBJ1-5; D not resolved. The V end was cut by 1 base, the J end by 1 base, with 14 bases between. Germline loops: CDR1 SGHVS, CDR2 FNYEAQ. This CDR3 contains 17 residues. The CDR3 bases are TGTGCCAGCAGCTTAGGGTTCGAAGGAGGAAGCAATCAGCCCCAGCATTTT. Translated: CASSLGFEGGSNQPQHF.

Note on this clonotype: A read error may explain this, as a much larger clone is one base away. V gene TRBV18 combines with J gene TRBJ2-2; no clear D gene. Per the germline V gene, CDR1 is KGHSH and CDR2 is LQKENI. The CDR3 has 14 amino acids. The CDR3 sequence is CASSPNENIGELFF. The CDR3 bases are TGTGCCAGCTCACCTAACGAGAACATCGGGGAGCTGTTTTTT. Combining the CDR3 with reference TRBV18 and TRBJ2-2 gives the whole variable domain NAGVMQNPRHLVRRRGQEARLRCSPMKGHSHVYWYRQLPEEGLKFMVYLQKENIIDESGMPKERFSAEFPKEGPSILRIQQVVRGDSAAYFCASSPNENIGELFFGEGSRLTVL.

Concerning this clonotype: Just one base apart from a much larger clone, this may be a read error. The gene calls are TRBV11-2 and TRBJ2-2, with 11 bases lining up with TRBD2. Per germline, CDR1 SGHAT and CDR2 FQNNGV. This CDR3 is built from 16 residues. The CDR3, as DNA: TGTGTCAGCAGCCAAGGACTAGCGGGCAACACCGGGGAGCTGTTTTTT. Amino acids: CVSSQGLAGNTGELFF. Using reference TRBV11-2 and TRBJ2-2 for the parts outside the CDR3, the full variable domain is EAGVAQSPRYKIIEKRQSVAFWCNPISGHATLYWYQQILGQGPKLLIQFQNNGVVDDSQLPKDRFSAERLKGVDSTLKIQPAKLEDSAVYLCVSSQGLAGNTGELFFGEGSRLTVL.

The CDR3 coding sequence is TGTGCCAGTAGCCATCGGGGGGGTCAGTACTTC. It codes for CASSHRGGQYF. The V call is TRBV19, the J call TRBJ2-4, with TRBD2 matching over 8 bases. This CDR3 has 11 residues. Losses at the gene ends were 6 bases for V and 12 bases for J; bases not matched to a gene: 4. Germline V gene data show CDR1 as LNHDA and CDR2 as SQIVND (reference sequence).

A note on this clonotype: Being one base from a much bigger clone, this may be a read error. Since no conserved phenylalanine or tryptophan closes the CDR3, a read error is the likely cause. The chain joins TRBV6-2 or TRBV6-3 to TRBJ1-5, with TRBD1 matching 7 bases. This CDR3 is 13 amino acids long. After removal of 7 bases from V and 8 bases from J, the junction contained 8 bases not matched to a gene. Germline CDR1 is MNHEY and CDR2 is SVGEGT. The CDR3 DNA reads as TGTGCCAGCACCGCGGGACAGCTGAAGCCCCAGCATCTT. Its translation is CASTAGQLKPQHL.